The rows below give T cell receptor beta chains drawn from one sample of a study of Ad26.COV2.S vaccination and SARS-CoV-2 variants. TCRdb's table, derived via immunoSEQ multiplex PCR, lists solely in-frame clones and lacks some. Of hundreds of thousands of clones listed, about 89% are singletons. The material sequenced was peripheral blood, taken in a trial of Ad26.COV2.S vaccine versus placebo. These receptors came from a person between 18 and 65 years old who received the Ad26.COV2.S COVID-19 vaccine or a placebo. The CDR3 runs from the conserved cysteine through the conserved F or W. A D gene is named only where the DNA matches it firmly. Size values are once, few and many counts, or a class for expanded clones, and some rows have none.

d_gene: TRBD1
v_gene: TRBV19
j_gene: TRBJ1-6
abundance: .
len: 14
CDR3aa: CASSVQGENSPLHF
CDR3nt: TGTGCCAGTAGTGTACAGGGGGAGAATTCACCCCTCCACTTT

d_gene: .
v_gene: TRBV5-1
j_gene: TRBJ1-1
abundance: .
len: 13
CDR3aa: CASSLVWGTEAFF
CDR3nt: TGCGCCAGCAGCTTGGTGTGGGGCACTGAAGCTTTCTTT

d_gene: TRBD1
v_gene: TRBV6-4
j_gene: TRBJ1-2
abundance: .
len: 18
CDR3aa: CASSDYRMGTGRFYGYTF
CDR3nt: TGTGCCAGCAGTGACTACAGGATGGGGACAGGAAGGTTCTATGGCTACACCTTC

d_gene: .
v_gene: TRBV2
j_gene: TRBJ1-2
abundance: .
len: 14
CDR3aa: CASSEPGYSYGYTF
CDR3nt: TGTGCCAGCAGTGAACCCGGTTACTCTTATGGCTACACCTTC

d_gene: .
v_gene: TRBV19
j_gene: TRBJ1-5
abundance: once
len: 15
CDR3aa: CASSILVGGNQPQHF
CDR3nt: TGTGCCAGTAGTATACTGGTTGGGGGAAATCAGCCCCAGCATTTT

d_gene: TRBD1
v_gene: TRBV27
j_gene: TRBJ1-6
abundance: .
len: 18
CDR3aa: CASSLSIQGASYNSPLHF
CDR3nt: TGTGCCAGCAGTTTATCGATCCAGGGGGCATCCTATAATTCACCCCTCCACTTT

d_gene: TRBD2
v_gene: TRBV19
j_gene: TRBJ2-3
abundance: .
len: 14
CDR3aa: CASREGTSGDTQYF
CDR3nt: TGTGCCAGTAGGGAAGGGACTAGCGGGGATACGCAGTATTTT

d_gene: .
v_gene: TRBV2
j_gene: TRBJ1-5
abundance: once
len: 16
CDR3aa: CASSEGERAVPQPQHF
CDR3nt: TGTGCCAGCAGTGAAGGAGAAAGGGCCGTCCCTCAGCCCCAGCATTTT

d_gene: .
v_gene: TRBV11-3
j_gene: TRBJ2-7
abundance: .
len: 13
CDR3aa: CASSRGGNYEQYF
CDR3nt: TGTGCCAGCAGCAGGGGCGGAAACTACGAGCAGTACTTC

d_gene: TRBD2
v_gene: TRBV27
j_gene: TRBJ2-7
abundance: .
len: 13
CDR3aa: CASRGGGTYEQYF
CDR3nt: TGTGCCAGCAGGGGGGGAGGGACCTACGAGCAGTACTTC

d_gene: TRBD2
v_gene: TRBV7-9
j_gene: TRBJ2-7
abundance: .
len: 16
CDR3aa: CASSPSSGGGSYEQYF
CDR3nt: TGTGCCAGCAGCCCATCTAGCGGGGGAGGCTCCTACGAGCAGTACTTC

d_gene: TRBD1
v_gene: TRBV14
j_gene: TRBJ1-1
abundance: .
len: 13
CDR3aa: CASGRQGWTEAFF
CDR3nt: TGTGCCAGCGGACGACAGGGGTGGACTGAAGCTTTCTTT